This T cell receptor beta chain was sequenced during a study of glioma-infiltrating T cells. In this sample, this clonotype turned up many times. The antigen remains undetermined. Study observations and caveats: Tissue and blood shared very few CDR3 sequences.

Germline V lookup: CDR1 SGHTA, CDR2 FQGNSA. V was trimmed by 0 bases and J by 1 base, leaving 7 bases between them. The CDR3 runs to 15 residues. Using RNA template, CDR3s of TCR alpha and beta were amplified with iRepertoire arm-PCR. TCRdb fed the multiplex PCR reads into MiXCR, producing one record per CDR3 protein. The table includes about 210,000 distinct CDR3 sequences, 32% detected once. The sequenced sample was glioma tissue, nonneoplastic brain tissue, or PBMCs (not recorded which). J is TRBJ1-5 and V is TRBV7-2; D gene uncertain. This receptor was taken from a human donor with low-grade glioma or glioblastoma, undergoing nonglioma brain surgery, or in good health (not recorded which). The CDR3 DNA reads as TGTGCCAGCAGCTTAGCCGGGATAAGCAATCAGCCCCAGCATTTT. It specifies CASSLAGISNQPQHF. The entire variable domain, with the rest obtained from reference TRBV7-2 and TRBJ1-5, is as follows: GAGVSQSPSNKVTEKGKDVELRCDPISGHTALYWYRQSLGQGLEFLIYFQGNSAPDKSGLPSDRFSAERTGGSVSTLTIQRTQQEDSAVYLCASSLAGISNQPQHFGDGTRLSIL.